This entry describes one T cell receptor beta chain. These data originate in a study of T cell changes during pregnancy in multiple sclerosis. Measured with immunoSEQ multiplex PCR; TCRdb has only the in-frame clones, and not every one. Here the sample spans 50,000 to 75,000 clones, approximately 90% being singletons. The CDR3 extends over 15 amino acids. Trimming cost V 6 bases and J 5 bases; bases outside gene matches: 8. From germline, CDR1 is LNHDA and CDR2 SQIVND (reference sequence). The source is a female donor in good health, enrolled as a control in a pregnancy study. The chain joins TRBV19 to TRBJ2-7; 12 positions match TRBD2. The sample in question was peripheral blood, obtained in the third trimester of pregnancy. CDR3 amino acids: CASRRLAGEYHEQYF. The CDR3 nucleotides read TGTGCCAGTAGGCGACTAGCGGGAGAATACCACGAGCAGTACTTC.